This TCR beta chain was observed in a study of blood T cell repertoires in COVID-19. At the level of the study: From T cells, B-cell-depleted T cells, or PBMCs came the material, which was cDNA or gDNA.

This study enrolled people aged roughly 18 to 89 from about two dozen US geographic areas. Cohort 3 donors were reported recovered after two negative PCRs, clearance, or symptom resolution. Only in-frame clones appear in the TCRdb table, and some are missing; sequencing was by immunoSEQ multiplex PCR. The data contain over 200,000 clones, 84% of them singletons. This receptor was obtained from a woman between 35 and 50 years old who had recovered from COVID-19. Sequencing was performed on PBMCs or T cells enriched from blood (not recorded which).

The CDR3 loop reads CASSLEGVDDQPQHF. CDR3 nucleotides: TGTGCCAGCAGCTTAGAAGGGGTGGATGATCAGCCCCAGCATTTT. The chain recombines TRBV7-8 with TRBJ1-5; D is perhaps TRBD1 (5 bases). CDR1 is SGHVS, CDR2 FQNEAQ, per germline. Trimming stripped 1 base from V and 5 bases from J, with 12 bases between. The CDR3 covers 15 residues. The whole variable domain, remainder taken from reference TRBV7-8 and TRBJ1-5, is GAGVSQSPRYKVAKRGQDVALRCDPISGHVSLFWYQQALGQGPEFLTYFQNEAQLDKSGLPSDRFFAERPEGSVSTLKIQRTQQEDSAVYLCASSLEGVDDQPQHFGDGTRLSIL.